The present T cell receptor (beta chain) was sequenced within a study of CD8 T cells in Susac syndrome (dated by TCRdb to between 2018 and 2021). About the investigation overall: The study used repertoire sequencing to test whether antigen drove CD8+ T cell activation and differentiation in Susac syndrome. The clonality of the CD8+ T cell repertoire was compared across 11 to 12 healthy donors, roughly 14 Susac syndrome patients and around 16 multiple sclerosis patients. Results and caveats for the whole study, not just this receptor: The number of individuals in the TCR sequencing and HLA analysis was acknowledged as relatively small.

RNA was extracted using the RNeasy kit, and roughly 0.45 to 1 microgram was reverse transcribed with random hexamers. The immunoSEQ multiplex PCR assay, which covers 54 Vbeta and 13 Jbeta segments, was used to amplify TCR beta CDR3 regions. PCR amplification bias was corrected by using a synthetic template baseline for primer optimization and computational correction. As for how the authors treated the data: Only productive sequences were kept, with reads annotated to V, D and J genes according to IMGT and analyzed in immunoSEQ Analyzer. Clonality was calculated as one minus the Shannon entropy normalized by log2 of the number of productive unique sequences. For each patient and control, public and private clones were evaluated within the 100 most prevalent clones. A clone was defined as Susac-specific if it was absent from the healthy and MS cohorts, from approximately 980 published viral clones and from other ImmuneACCESS disease sequences. TCRdb reran the public reads through fastp at Q25 and MiXCR, keeping productive beta chains. A single entry per CDR3 protein holds the most common genes and DNA from its merged rows. V and J calls and clone size were set by TCRdb, not the authors. This sample is represented by approximately 70,000 distinct CDR3 sequences; 85% to 95% of them were singletons. Of the sample, roughly 0.55% is held by the ten largest clones.

Details on this clonotype: The antigen this receptor binds is unknown. Base qualities are not provided; no much larger clone lies one nucleotide away.

Peripheral blood CD8+ and CD4+ T cells from healthy donors, Susac syndrome patients and multiple sclerosis patients were profiled using high-throughput TCR beta sequencing. Multiple sclerosis controls were treatment-naive patients with stable or active relapsing-remitting disease fulfilling revised McDonald criteria. Bulk CD8+ and CD4+ T cells were purified by magnetic negative isolation, whereas CD8+ TEMRA cells were enriched by FACS. Blood was drawn into EDTA tubes, processed within 24 hours, and PBMCs were isolated by density gradient centrifugation. PBMCs intended for TCR sequencing were frozen in liquid nitrogen and were later thawed in a 37 degrees C water bath. The sorted or isolated CD4+, CD8+ and CD8+ TEMRA cells had a purity of 90% or higher. Trimming takes 0 bases from V and 7 bases from J, and the germline ends sit 15 bases apart. The cysteine opens and the phenylalanine closes a CDR3 of 14 amino acids. CDR3 DNA is the only sequence kept; it has 42 bases, read in frame from the first base. The germline V gene sets CDR1 to SQVTM and CDR2 to ANQGSEA.

In this chain, TRBV29-1 is recombined with TRBJ2-5; too little of a D gene remains to name it. The receptor was isolated from a human donor with multiple sclerosis. Material: CD8+ T cells from PBMCs. Here is the DNA: TGCAGCGTTGAAGAGGGGAACCTGTCGGGGACCCAGTACTTC. Its protein reads: CSVEEGNLSGTQYF.